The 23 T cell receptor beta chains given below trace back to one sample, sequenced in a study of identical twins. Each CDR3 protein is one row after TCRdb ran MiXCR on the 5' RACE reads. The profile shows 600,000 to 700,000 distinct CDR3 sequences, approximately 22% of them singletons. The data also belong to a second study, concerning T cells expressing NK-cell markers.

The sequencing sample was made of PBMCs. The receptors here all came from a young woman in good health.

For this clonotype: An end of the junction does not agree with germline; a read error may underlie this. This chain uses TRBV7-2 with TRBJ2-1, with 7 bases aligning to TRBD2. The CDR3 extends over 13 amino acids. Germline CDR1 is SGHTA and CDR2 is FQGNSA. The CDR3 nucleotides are TGTGCCAGCAGCCCGGAATGGGGGACTATTTTGCTCTTC. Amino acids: CASSPEWGTILLF. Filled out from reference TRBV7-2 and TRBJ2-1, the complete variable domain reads GAGVSQSPSNKVTEKGKDVELRCDPISGHTALYWYRQSLGQGLEFLIYFQGNSAPDKSGLPSDRFSAERTGGSVSTLTIQRTQQEDSAVYLCASSPEWGTILLFGPGTRLTVL.

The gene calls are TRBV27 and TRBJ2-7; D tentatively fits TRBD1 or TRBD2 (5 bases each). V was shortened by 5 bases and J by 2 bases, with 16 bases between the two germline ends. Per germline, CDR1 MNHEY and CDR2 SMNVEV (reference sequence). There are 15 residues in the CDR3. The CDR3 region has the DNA TGTGCCAGCAGTCCCCGGGACGGAGCCACCTACGAGCAGTACTTC. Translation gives CASSPRDGATYEQYF.

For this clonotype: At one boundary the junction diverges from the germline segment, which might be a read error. The CDR3 protein is CTSSVEKFTEAFF. Written as DNA, the CDR3 is TGTACCAGCAGCGTTGAGAAGTTCACTGAAGCTTTCTTT. This chain uses TRBV9 with TRBJ1-1; D gene ambiguous. The CDR3 extends over 13 amino acids. Germline V gene data show CDR1 as SGDLS and CDR2 as YYNGEE.

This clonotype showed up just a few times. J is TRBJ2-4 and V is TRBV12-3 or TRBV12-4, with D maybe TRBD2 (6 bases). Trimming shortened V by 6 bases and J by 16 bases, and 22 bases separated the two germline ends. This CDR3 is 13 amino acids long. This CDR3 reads CASRLSEGLLLYF. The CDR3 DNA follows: TGTGCCAGCAGGTTATCAGAAGGACTACTCCTTTACTTC.

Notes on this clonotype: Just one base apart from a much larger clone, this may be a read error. The CDR3 DNA reads as TGTGCCAGCAGAAAGGGGCATGGGTATCGGAACACTGAAGCTTTCTTT. Its translation is CASRKGHGYRNTEAFF. The chain has TRBV12-3 or TRBV12-4 and TRBJ1-1; tentatively, D is TRBD1 (5 bases). V gave up 6 bases and J gave up 1 base, with 18 bases separating them. The CDR3 consists of 16 residues.

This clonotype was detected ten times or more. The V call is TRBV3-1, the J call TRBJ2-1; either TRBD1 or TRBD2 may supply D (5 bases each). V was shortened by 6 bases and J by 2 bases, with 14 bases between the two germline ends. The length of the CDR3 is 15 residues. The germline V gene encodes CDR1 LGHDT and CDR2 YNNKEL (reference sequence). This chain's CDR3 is CASSQGSGTYNEQFF. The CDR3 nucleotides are TGTGCCAGCAGTCAGGGAAGCGGCACCTACAATGAGCAGTTCTTC.

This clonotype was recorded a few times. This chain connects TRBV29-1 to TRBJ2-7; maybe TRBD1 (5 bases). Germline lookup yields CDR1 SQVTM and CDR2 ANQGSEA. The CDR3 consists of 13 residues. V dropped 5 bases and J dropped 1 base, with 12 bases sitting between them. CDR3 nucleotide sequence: TGCAGCGTTCGGGCAGGGCTGTCCTACGAGCAGTACTTC. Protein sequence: CSVRAGLSYEQYF.

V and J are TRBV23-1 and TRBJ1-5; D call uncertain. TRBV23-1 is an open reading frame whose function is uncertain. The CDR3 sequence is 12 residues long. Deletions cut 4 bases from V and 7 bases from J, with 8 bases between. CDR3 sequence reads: CASSLPPQPQHF. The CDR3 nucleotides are TGCGCCAGCAGTCTCCCACCACAGCCCCAGCATTTT.

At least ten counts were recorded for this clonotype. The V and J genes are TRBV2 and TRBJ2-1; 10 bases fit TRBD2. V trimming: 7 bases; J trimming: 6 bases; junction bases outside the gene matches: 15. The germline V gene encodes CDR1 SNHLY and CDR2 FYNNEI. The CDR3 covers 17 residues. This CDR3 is CASIGPIRLAGGNEQFF. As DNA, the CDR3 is TGTGCCAGCATCGGCCCAATTCGATTAGCGGGAGGCAATGAGCAGTTCTTC.

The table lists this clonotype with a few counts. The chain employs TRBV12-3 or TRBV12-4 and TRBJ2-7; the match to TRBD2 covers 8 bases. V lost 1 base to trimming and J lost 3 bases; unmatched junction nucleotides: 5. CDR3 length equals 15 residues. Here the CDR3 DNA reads TGTGCCAGCAGTTTAGTGGCTAGCGGGCACTACGAGCAGTACTTC. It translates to CASSLVASGHYEQYF.

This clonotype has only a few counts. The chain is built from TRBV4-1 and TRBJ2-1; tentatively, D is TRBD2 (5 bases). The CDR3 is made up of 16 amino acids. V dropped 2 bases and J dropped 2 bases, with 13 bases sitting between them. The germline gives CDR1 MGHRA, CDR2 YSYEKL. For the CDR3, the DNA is TGCGCCAGCAGCCAACCGGGGATAAAGACCTACAATGAGCAGTTCTTC. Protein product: CASSQPGIKTYNEQFF.

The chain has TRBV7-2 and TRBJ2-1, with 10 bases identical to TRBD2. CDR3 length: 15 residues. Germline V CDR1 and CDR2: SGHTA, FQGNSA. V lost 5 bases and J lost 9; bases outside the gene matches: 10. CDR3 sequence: CASSLLLAGEGEQFF. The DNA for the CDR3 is TGTGCCAGCAGCCTATTGCTAGCGGGAGAGGGTGAGCAGTTCTTC.

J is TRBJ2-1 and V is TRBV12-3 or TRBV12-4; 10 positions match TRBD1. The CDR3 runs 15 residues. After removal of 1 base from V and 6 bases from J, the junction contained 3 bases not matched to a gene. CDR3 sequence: CASSLGGTGVNEQFF. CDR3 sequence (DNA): TGTGCCAGCAGTTTAGGCGGGACAGGGGTCAATGAGCAGTTCTTC.

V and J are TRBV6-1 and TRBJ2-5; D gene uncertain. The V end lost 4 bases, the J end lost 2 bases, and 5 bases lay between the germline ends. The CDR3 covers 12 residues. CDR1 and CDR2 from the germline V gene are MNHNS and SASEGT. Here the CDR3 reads CASSVQQETQYF. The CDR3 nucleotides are TGTGCCAGCAGTGTACAGCAAGAGACCCAGTACTTC.

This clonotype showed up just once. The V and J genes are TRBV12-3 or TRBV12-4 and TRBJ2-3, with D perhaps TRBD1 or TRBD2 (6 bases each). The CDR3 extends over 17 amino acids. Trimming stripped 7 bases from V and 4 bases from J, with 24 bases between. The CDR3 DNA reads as TGTGCCAGCACCCCAAGGTGGGGCAGGGGAGGACCAGATACGCAGTATTTT. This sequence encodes CASTPRWGRGGPDTQYF.

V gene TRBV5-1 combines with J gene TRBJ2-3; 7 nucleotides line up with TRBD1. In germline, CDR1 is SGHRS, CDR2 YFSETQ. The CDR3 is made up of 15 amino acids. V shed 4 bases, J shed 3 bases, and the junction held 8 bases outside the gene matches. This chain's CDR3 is CASSRDRVNTDTQYF. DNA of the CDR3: TGCGCCAGCAGCAGAGACAGGGTTAATACAGATACGCAGTATTTT.

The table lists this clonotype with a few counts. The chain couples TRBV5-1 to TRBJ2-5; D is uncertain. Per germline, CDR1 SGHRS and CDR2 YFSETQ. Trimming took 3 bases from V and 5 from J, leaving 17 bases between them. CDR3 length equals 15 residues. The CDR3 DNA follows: TGCGCCAGCAGCTCTCCTGGCGTTGTCGGGGAGACCCAGTACTTC. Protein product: CASSSPGVVGETQYF.

The CDR3 nucleotides read TGTGCCAGCAGTCGACAGGGGGACAAATCCTACGAGCAGTACTTC. Translated: CASSRQGDKSYEQYF. The chain joins TRBV28 to TRBJ2-7, with TRBD1 identical over 9 bases. Germline V lookup: CDR1 MDHEN, CDR2 SYDVKM. The CDR3 extends over 15 amino acids. The V gene end was trimmed by 5 bases and the J gene end by 1 base; junction bases not matched to a gene: 6.

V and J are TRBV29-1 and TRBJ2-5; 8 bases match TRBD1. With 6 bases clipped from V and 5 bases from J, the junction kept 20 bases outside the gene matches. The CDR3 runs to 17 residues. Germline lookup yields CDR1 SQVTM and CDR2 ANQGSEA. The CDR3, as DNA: TGCAGCGTCTCGGACAGGGCGGAGGCGCTTGTCCTGGAGACCCAGTACTTC. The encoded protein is CSVSDRAEALVLETQYF. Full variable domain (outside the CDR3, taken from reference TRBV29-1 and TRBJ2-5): SAVISQKPSRDICQRGTSLTIQCQVDSQVTMMFWYRQQPGQSLTLIATANQGSEATYESGFVIDKFPISRPNLTFSTLTVSNMSPEDSSIYLCSVSDRAEALVLETQYFGPGTRLLVL.

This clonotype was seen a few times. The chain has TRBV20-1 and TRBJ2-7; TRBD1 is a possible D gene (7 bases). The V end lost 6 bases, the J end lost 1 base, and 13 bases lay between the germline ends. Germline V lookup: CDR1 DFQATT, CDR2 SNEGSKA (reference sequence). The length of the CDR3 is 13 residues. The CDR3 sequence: CSARGDGSYEQYF. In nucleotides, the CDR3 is TGCAGTGCCAGGGGGGACGGTTCCTACGAGCAGTACTTC.

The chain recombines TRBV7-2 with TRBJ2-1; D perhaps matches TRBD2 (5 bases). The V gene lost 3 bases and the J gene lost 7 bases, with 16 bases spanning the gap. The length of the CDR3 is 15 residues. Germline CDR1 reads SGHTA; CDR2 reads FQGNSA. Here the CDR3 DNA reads TGTGCCAGCAGCTTTTTGTCGGGGAGTTGGAATGAGCAGTTCTTC. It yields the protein CASSFLSGSWNEQFF.

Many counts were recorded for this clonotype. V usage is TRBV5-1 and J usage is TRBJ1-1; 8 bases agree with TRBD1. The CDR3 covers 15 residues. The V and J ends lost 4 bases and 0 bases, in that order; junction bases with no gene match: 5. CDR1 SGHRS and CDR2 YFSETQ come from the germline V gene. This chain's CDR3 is CASSLRTGLNTEAFF. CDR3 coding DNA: TGCGCCAGCAGCCTAAGGACAGGGCTGAACACTGAAGCTTTCTTT.

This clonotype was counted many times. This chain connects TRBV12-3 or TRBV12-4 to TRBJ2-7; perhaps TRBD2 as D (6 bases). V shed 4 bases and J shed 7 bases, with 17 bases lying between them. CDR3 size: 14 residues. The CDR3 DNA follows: TGTGCCAGCAGTTCGGATGCGGGGACCGCGGAGCAGTACTTC. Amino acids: CASSSDAGTAEQYF.